This T cell receptor (beta chain) originates from a study of T cells in localized non-small cell lung cancer. Study results and caveats: Adjacent lung exhibited a median of 57 among the 100 most abundant tumor clones. With higher T cell density in blood came longer overall survival. Tumor showed lower T cell clonality than uninvolved adjacent lung, where it was highest.

The table came from immunoSEQ multiplex PCR; TCRdb's copy has only in-frame clones and leaves some out. The sample includes 72,000 or so clones, 80% to 90% seen only once; the top ten take roughly a fifth. This clone turned up a few times. Its antigen is unknown. CDR3 length: 14 residues. CDR1 is LGHNA and CDR2 is YNFKEQ in the germline V gene. The V end lost 1 base, the J end lost 3 bases, and 9 bases lay between the germline ends. This clonotype originated in a male donor at least 60 years old with stage III squamous cell lung carcinoma. This sample comprised peripheral blood, obtained before any cancer treatment. The V and J genes are TRBV4-2 and TRBJ1-2; D remains ambiguous. Here the CDR3 reads CASSQGDLDYGYTF. DNA of the CDR3: TGTGCCAGCAGCCAAGGGGATCTCGACTATGGCTACACCTTC.